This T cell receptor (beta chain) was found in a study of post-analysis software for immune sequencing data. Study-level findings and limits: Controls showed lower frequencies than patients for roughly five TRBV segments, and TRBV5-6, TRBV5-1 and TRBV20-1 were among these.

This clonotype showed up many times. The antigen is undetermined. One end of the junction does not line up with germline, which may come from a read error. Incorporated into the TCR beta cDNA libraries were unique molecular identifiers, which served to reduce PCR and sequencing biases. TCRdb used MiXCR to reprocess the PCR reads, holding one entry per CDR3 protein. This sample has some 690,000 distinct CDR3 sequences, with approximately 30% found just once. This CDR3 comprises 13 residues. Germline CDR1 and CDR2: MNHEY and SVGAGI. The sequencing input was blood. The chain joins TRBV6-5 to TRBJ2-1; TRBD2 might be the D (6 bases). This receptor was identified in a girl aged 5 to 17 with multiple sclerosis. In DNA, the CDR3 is TGTGCCAGCAGTTACTCGGACTACGATGAGCAGTTCTTC. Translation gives CASSYSDYDEQFF.